The next 11 T cell receptor beta chains were all read from a single sample in a study of Graves' ophthalmopathy and Graves' hyperthyroidism. Amplified material comprised TCR beta CDR3 regions derived from RNA transcripts. Scientists carried out first-round RT-PCR using HTBI primers and then a second-round multiplex PCR. MiXCR, applied by TCRdb to the multiplex PCR reads, yields one record per CDR3 protein. The sample includes about 620,000 distinct CDR3 sequences, about a fifth seen only once; the top ten take approximately 7%. Sequencing used peripheral blood. Every receptor here comes from a woman aged 18-29 years with stable Graves' hyperthyroidism. Some clones in this sample may be carry-over from other donors' samples.

There are many counts of this clonotype. The chain carries TRBV6-1 and TRBJ1-5; a weak D match, TRBD1 (6 bases). Germline V gene sequence: CDR1 MNHNS, CDR2 SASEGT. Trimming took 7 bases from V and 3 from J, leaving 13 bases between them. The CDR3 is 14 amino acids. CDR3 protein: CASISQGDNQPQHF. CDR3 bases: TGTGCCAGCATCTCACAGGGAGACAATCAGCCCCAGCATTTT.

This clonotype came up many times. The chain links TRBV5-1 to TRBJ2-7; D remains unclear. Germline V gene data show CDR1 as SGHRS and CDR2 as YFSETQ. The V end lost 5 bases, the J end lost 3 bases, and 18 bases lay between the germline ends. This CDR3 region has 15 residues. Here the CDR3 reads CASSLWTGVDYEQYF. CDR3 nucleotide sequence: TGCGCCAGCAGTTTGTGGACGGGCGTAGACTACGAGCAGTACTTC.

Points on this clonotype: This may arise from a read error, as a much more abundant clone is one base away. No conserved phenylalanine or tryptophan is present at the end of the CDR3, so a read error is the likely explanation. The chain carries TRBV6-1 and TRBJ2-3; TRBD2 matches 13 bases. V lost 6 bases, J lost 10 bases, and 10 bases stayed unmatched. In germline, CDR1 is MNHNS, CDR2 SASEGT. The CDR3 runs 15 residues. The CDR3 protein is CASSPGTSGNYPQYC. The CDR3 nucleotides are TGTGCCAGCAGCCCCGGGACTAGCGGGAACTACCCGCAGTATTGT.

This sequence joins TRBV20-1 and TRBJ2-2, with 7 positions matching TRBD1. The J segment lost 6 bases and the V segment lost 6 bases, leaving 10 bases of the junction unmatched. The CDR3 loop spans 14 amino acids. The germline gives CDR1 DFQATT, CDR2 SNEGSKA (reference sequence). The CDR3 sequence is CSALDRSWAGELFF. The CDR3 DNA is TGCAGTGCCCTGGACAGGAGCTGGGCCGGGGAGCTGTTTTTT.

This clonotype was observed many times. The chain couples TRBV29-1 to TRBJ2-7; no firm D call. Trimming cost V 5 bases and J 6 bases, with 17 bases left between them. The CDR3 runs 13 residues. CDR1 and CDR2 from the germline V gene are SQVTM and ANQGSEA. In DNA form, the CDR3 reads TGCAGCGTTTCGGGTCTCGATCCGGGCGAGCAGTACTTC. Residues: CSVSGLDPGEQYF.

In its sample, this clonotype was seen many times. The chain links TRBV12-3 or TRBV12-4 to TRBJ1-6; 7 bases align to TRBD1. This CDR3 is 16 amino acids long. V trimming: 7 bases; J trimming: 12 bases; junction bases outside the gene matches: 18. CDR3 in DNA: TGTGCCAGCACGCCCAGGGGGGACTCCCTAAGGGGACCCCTCCACTTT. Amino acid sequence: CASTPRGDSLRGPLHF.

This clonotype appeared many times. The rearrangement links TRBV5-1 to TRBJ2-5; D is unclear. This CDR3 comprises 12 residues. Germline V gives CDR1 SGHRS, CDR2 YFSETQ. V shed 0 bases and J shed 5 bases, with 5 bases lying between them. Written as DNA, the CDR3 is TGCGCCAGCAGCTTGGAACCGGAGACCCAGTACTTC. As protein: CASSLEPETQYF.

This clonotype occurred many times. This chain connects TRBV6-1 to TRBJ2-5; D may be TRBD1 or TRBD2 (5 bases each). The ends were cut back, 0 bases at V and 2 bases at J, with 10 bases in the middle. CDR1 and CDR2 from the germline V gene are MNHNS and SASEGT. This CDR3 spans 15 amino acids. The CDR3 protein is CASSEAPGQQETQYF. In nucleotides, the CDR3 is TGTGCCAGCAGTGAAGCCCCGGGGCAACAAGAGACCCAGTACTTC.

This clonotype was counted at least ten times. The rearrangement links TRBV12-3 or TRBV12-4 to TRBJ1-3; D unclear. The CDR3 is 14 amino acids. Trimming pared 1 base from V and 2 bases from J, leaving 6 bases between. The CDR3 DNA is TGTGCCAGCAGTTTAGAGAAAGCTGGAAACACCATATATTTT. Protein: CASSLEKAGNTIYF.

This clonotype was seen repeatedly, ten times or more. This chain links TRBV3-1 with TRBJ2-7; no firm D call. The ends were cut back, 1 base at V and 2 bases at J, with 9 bases in the middle. CDR1 is LGHDT and CDR2 is YNNKEL in the germline V gene (reference sequence). The CDR3 is 14 amino acids. The CDR3 here is CASSQASDTYEQYF. CDR3 coding DNA: TGTGCCAGCAGCCAAGCATCTGACACCTACGAGCAGTACTTC.

The chain is built from TRBV29-1 and TRBJ1-1, with D possibly being TRBD1 (5 bases). This CDR3 spans 14 amino acids. V shed 3 bases and J shed 4 bases, with 15 bases lying between them. Germline V gene lookup returns CDR1 SQVTM and CDR2 ANQGSEA. The CDR3 bases are TGCAGCGTTGAGGGTCGGGGCGGGAGCACTGAAGCTTTCTTT. As protein: CSVEGRGGSTEAFF.